Below, 31 T cell receptor beta chains from the same sample are listed, as sequenced in a study of T-cell memory formation after mild COVID-19. TCRdb reprocessed the 5' RACE reads with MiXCR, giving one entry per CDR3 protein. The sample lists some 180,000 distinct CDR3 sequences, roughly 18% occurring once. The sequencing input was PBMCs or a T cell subset sorted from them (not recorded which). All receptors come from a man younger than 35 who had mild COVID-19 (a few samples of this study predate the infection). Cell type and time point are not known.

The rearrangement uses TRBV5-6 and TRBJ1-1, with D possibly matching TRBD1 (6 bases). Germline CDR1 is SGHDT and CDR2 is YYEEEE. Trimming pared 0 bases from V and 4 bases from J, leaving 13 bases between. This CDR3 is 15 amino acids long. The DNA for the CDR3 is TGTGCCAGCAGCTTGGAGGGGGGCGTCGGCACTGAAGCTTTCTTT. Translation gives CASSLEGGVGTEAFF.

V is TRBV29-1 and J is TRBJ2-1, with D hard to call. Germline-derived CDR1 and CDR2 are SQVTM and ANQGSEA. The CDR3 length is 11 residues. Trimming removed 6 bases at V and 8 bases at J, with 11 bases between. The CDR3 coding sequence is TGCAGCGTATCAACCCTAGATGAGCAGTTCTTC. Translated, it gives CSVSTLDEQFF.

This clonotype was recorded a few times. V is TRBV29-1 and J is TRBJ1-5; D perhaps matches TRBD1 (6 bases). V was shortened by 2 bases and J by 7 bases, with 12 bases between the two germline ends. Germline values: CDR1 SQVTM, CDR2 ANQGSEA. The length of the CDR3 is 13 residues. The CDR3: CSVENRDDQPQHF. DNA for the CDR3: TGCAGCGTTGAAAACAGGGATGACCAGCCCCAGCATTTT.

This chain connects TRBV3-1 to TRBJ2-5, with D unclear. V lost 4 bases and J 2 bases, leaving 11 bases between the germline ends. The CDR3 extends over 14 amino acids. Germline loops: CDR1 LGHDT, CDR2 YNNKEL (reference sequence). The DNA for the CDR3 is TGTGCCAGCAGCCCAAGCCGGGCGCAAGAGACCCAGTACTTC. Translating it yields CASSPSRAQETQYF.

The CDR3: CATRQGAGETQYF. CDR3 nucleotides: TGTGCCACCAGACAGGGGGCGGGAGAGACCCAGTACTTC. The chain combines TRBV15 with TRBJ2-5, with TRBD1 matching over 9 bases. CDR3 length equals 13 residues. CDR1 LNHNV and CDR2 YYDKDF come from the germline V gene (reference sequence). V shed 6 bases, J shed 4 bases, and the junction held 3 bases outside the gene matches.

J is TRBJ1-6 and V is TRBV10-3; D may be TRBD1 (5 bases). The germline V gene encodes CDR1 ENHRY and CDR2 SYGVKD. V was shortened by 2 bases and J by 14 bases, with 16 bases between the two germline ends. The length of the CDR3 is 14 residues. CDR3 protein: CAISERQGGGALHF. The CDR3 DNA reads TGTGCCATCAGTGAGAGGCAGGGCGGTGGAGCCCTCCACTTT.

The chain employs TRBV5-1 and TRBJ2-3, with 8 bases identical to TRBD2. Trimming removed 5 bases from V and 5 bases from J; junction bases left unmatched: 7. This CDR3 has 14 residues. The germline V gene has CDR1 SGHRS and CDR2 YFSETQ. CDR3 nucleotides: TGCGCCAGCAGTGTAGCTAGCGGGCTAGATACGCAGTATTTT. It translates to CASSVASGLDTQYF.

This clonotype occurred many times. This chain joins TRBV5-5 and TRBJ2-3, with unresolved D. V lost 1 base to trimming and J lost 4 bases, with 7 bases between them. The CDR3 contains 13 residues. Germline values: CDR1 SGHKS, CDR2 YYEKEE (reference sequence). The CDR3 DNA sequence: TGTGCCAGCAGCTTGTCTGGGGCAGATACGCAGTATTTT. Protein: CASSLSGADTQYF.

The genes are TRBV15 and TRBJ2-3; a possible D gene is TRBD1 (6 bases). The ends were cut back, 1 base at V and 6 bases at J, with 14 bases in the middle. CDR3 length: 15 residues. Looked up from germline, CDR1 is LNHNV and CDR2 is YYDKDF (reference sequence). The CDR3 DNA sequence: TGTGCCACCAGCAGAGGCGGCAGGGGTGAGGATACGCAGTATTTT. The encoded protein is CATSRGGRGEDTQYF. The full variable domain, completed using reference TRBV15 and TRBJ2-3, is DAMVIQNPRYQVTQFGKPVTLSCSQTLNHNVMYWYQQKSSQAPKLLFHYYDKDFNNEADTPDNFQSRRPNTSFCFLDIRSPGLGDTAMYLCATSRGGRGEDTQYFGPGTRLTVL.

The chain recombines TRBV12-3 or TRBV12-4 with TRBJ1-2, with D perhaps matching TRBD1 (6 bases). This CDR3 is 14 amino acids long. V lost 6 bases and J lost 2, with 13 bases in between. CDR3: CASRQGTPNYGYTF. CDR3 nucleotides: TGTGCCAGCAGGCAGGGGACACCCAACTATGGCTACACCTTC.

This clonotype was counted only a few times. This chain connects TRBV4-3 to TRBJ1-6; 7 bases fit TRBD1. Germline lookup yields CDR1 LGHNA and CDR2 YSLEER. The junction had 7 bases not matched to a gene; V was cut back by 2 bases and J by 6 bases. This CDR3 is 16 amino acids long. The CDR3 DNA reads TGCGCCAGCAGCCAAACCCCGGGACAGAGTAATTCACCCCTCCACTTT. This gives the protein CASSQTPGQSNSPLHF.

The rearrangement links TRBV5-4 to TRBJ1-1; tentative D call: TRBD1 (5 bases). Trimming removed 0 bases at V and 9 bases at J, with 12 bases between. Germline CDR1 reads SGHNT; CDR2 reads YYREEE (reference sequence). This CDR3 is 13 amino acids long. In DNA, the CDR3 is TGTGCCAGCAGCTTGGCCGGGAGGGGAAAAGCTTTCTTT. Amino acids: CASSLAGRGKAFF.

This clonotype came up a few times. This chain joins TRBV27 and TRBJ2-7, with TRBD2 matching 8 bases. Germline V lookup: CDR1 MNHEY, CDR2 SMNVEV (reference sequence). The CDR3 sequence is 15 residues long. Trimming removed 2 bases from V and 0 bases from J; junction bases left unmatched: 3. In nucleotides, the CDR3 is TGTGCCAGCAGTTTAATGGCGGGGGGCTCCTACGAGCAGTACTTC. It translates to CASSLMAGGSYEQYF.

The genes are TRBV6-4 and TRBJ2-7; no definite D call. This CDR3 has 15 amino acids. CDR1 MRHNA and CDR2 SNTAGT come from the germline V gene. Trimming left V 0 bases short and J 7 bases short, with 16 bases between. The chain's CDR3 is CASSDSGNEVREQYV. The CDR3 DNA sequence: TGTGCCAGCAGTGACTCGGGGAATGAGGTGAGGGAGCAGTACGTC.

The V and J genes are TRBV7-2 and TRBJ2-5, with D perhaps matching TRBD2 (6 bases). V was cut by 0 bases and J by 5 bases, with 13 bases left in between. There are 15 residues in the CDR3. CDR1 and CDR2 (germline): SGHTA, FQGNSA. CDR3 region: CASSLAPAGAETQYF. In nucleotides, the CDR3 is TGTGCCAGCAGCTTAGCGCCAGCGGGTGCTGAGACCCAGTACTTC.

The chain recombines TRBV12-3 or TRBV12-4 with TRBJ2-5; 7 nucleotides align to TRBD1. The ends lost 6 bases at V and 4 bases at J; junction bases unmatched: 5. CDR3 length equals 13 residues. The CDR3: CASSLRDRETQYF. CDR3 sequence (DNA): TGTGCCAGCAGCCTCCGGGACAGAGAGACCCAGTACTTC.

The V and J genes are TRBV12-3 or TRBV12-4 and TRBJ2-7, with a possible D match to TRBD1 (6 bases). V was pared by 10 bases and J by 4 bases, with 17 bases between. This CDR3 contains 13 residues. The CDR3 loop is CATSSPGEYEQYF. Here the CDR3 DNA reads TGTGCCACATCGAGCCCAGGGGAATACGAGCAGTACTTC.

This rearrangement joins TRBV7-2 to TRBJ1-2; no reliable D call. Per germline, CDR1 SGHTA and CDR2 FQGNSA. V was pared by 4 bases and J by 7 bases, with 13 bases between. The CDR3 totals 13 residues. CDR3 nucleotide sequence: TGTGCCAGCAGCTCACGTCCTCCCGGTGGCTACACCTTC. Protein sequence: CASSSRPPGGYTF.

This clonotype was counted once. The chain has TRBV20-1 and TRBJ2-1; 11 bases are a match to TRBD2. V gave up 5 bases and J gave up 3 bases; unmatched junction bases: 6. This CDR3 contains 15 residues. Germline V gene sequence: CDR1 DFQATT, CDR2 SNEGSKA (reference sequence). This CDR3 reads CSAPIAGGRYNEQFF. In DNA, the CDR3 is TGCAGTGCTCCAATAGCGGGGGGGCGCTACAATGAGCAGTTCTTC.

Ten or more counts support this clonotype. The rearrangement joins TRBV5-1 to TRBJ1-2; D is perhaps TRBD1 (6 bases). Germline assignment: CDR1 SGHRS and CDR2 YFSETQ. The CDR3 is 13 amino acids. Trimming left V 2 bases short and J 3 bases short, with 8 bases between. In DNA, the CDR3 is TGCGCCAGCAGCTTACAGGGCGACTATGGCTACACCTTC. It translates to CASSLQGDYGYTF.

V is TRBV4-2 and J is TRBJ2-2, with D uncertain. Deletions cut 0 bases from V and 7 bases from J, with 9 bases between. Germline values: CDR1 LGHNA, CDR2 YNFKEQ. The CDR3 has 14 amino acids. CDR3 protein: CASSQDLRDGELFF. CDR3 DNA: TGTGCCAGCAGCCAAGATCTTAGGGACGGGGAGCTGTTTTTT.

The chain uses TRBV6-5 and TRBJ2-1; weak D call: TRBD2 (6 bases). V dropped 2 bases and J dropped 3 bases, with 11 bases sitting between them. Germline CDR1 and CDR2: MNHEY and SVGAGI. CDR3 length equals 15 residues. Here the CDR3 DNA reads TGTGCCAGCAGTTACGGGACTCCTATCTACAATGAGCAGTTCTTC. Its protein product is CASSYGTPIYNEQFF.

This clonotype was seen ten or more times. Written as DNA, the CDR3 is TGTGCCAGCTCACCCTCTACGGACAGTTACGAGCAGTACGTC. It is translated as CASSPSTDSYEQYV. The chain is built from TRBV18 and TRBJ2-7; D is perhaps TRBD1 (6 bases). The V and J ends lost 3 bases and 4 bases respectively, with 13 bases between them. From germline, CDR1 is KGHSH and CDR2 LQKENI. The CDR3 totals 14 residues.

This clonotype appeared a few times. This chain connects TRBV7-2 to TRBJ2-1, with 8 bases fitting TRBD2. The junction had 4 bases not matched to a gene; V was cut back by 1 base and J by 8 bases. The CDR3 totals 14 residues. Germline assignment: CDR1 SGHTA and CDR2 FQGNSA. CDR3 sequence: CASSLVREADEQFF. The CDR3 DNA sequence: TGTGCCAGCAGCTTAGTGCGGGAGGCAGATGAGCAGTTCTTC.

This clonotype was observed a few times. The chain is built from TRBV7-9 and TRBJ1-2, with unresolved D. V lost 5 bases and J 8 bases, leaving 12 bases between the germline ends. From germline, CDR1 is SEHNR and CDR2 FQNEAQ (reference sequence). CDR3 length: 12 residues. For the CDR3, the DNA is TGTGCCAGCAGCCGGGTTGTAGAGGGCTACACCTTC. This sequence encodes CASSRVVEGYTF.

The chain uses TRBV10-3 and TRBJ2-3; 7 bases agree with TRBD1. The CDR3 has 14 residues. V lost 10 bases to trimming and J lost 2 bases; unmatched junction nucleotides: 9. Per germline, CDR1 ENHRY and CDR2 SYGVKD. The CDR3 DNA follows: TGTGCCACCCGGACAGGACAATCCACAGATACGCAGTATTTT. Protein product: CATRTGQSTDTQYF.

This clonotype has a handful of counts. V usage is TRBV3-1 and J usage is TRBJ1-2; tentative D call: TRBD1 (5 bases). V was pared by 3 bases and J by 1 base, with 12 bases between. Germline CDR1 and CDR2: LGHDT and YNNKEL (reference sequence). This CDR3 is 15 amino acids long. As DNA, the CDR3 is TGTGCCAGCAGCCATAGACGGGGGGATAACTATGGCTACACCTTC. Residues: CASSHRRGDNYGYTF.

A few counts support this clonotype. The chain recombines TRBV28 with TRBJ2-3, with TRBD2 matching over 7 bases. Germline V gives CDR1 MDHEN, CDR2 SYDVKM. CDR3 length: 16 residues. J gave up 3 bases and V 5 bases, and 11 bases lay outside the gene matches. The CDR3 protein is CASSPWMGRGTDTQYF. CDR3 sequence (DNA): TGTGCCAGCAGTCCGTGGATGGGGCGGGGGACAGATACGCAGTATTTT. The whole variable domain, remainder taken from reference TRBV28 and TRBJ2-3, is DVKVTQSSRYLVKRTGEKVFLECVQDMDHENMFWYRQDPGLGLRLIYFSYDVKMKEKGDIPEGYSVSREKKERFSLILESASTNQTSMYLCASSPWMGRGTDTQYFGPGTRLTVL.

The V and J genes are TRBV5-8 and TRBJ1-2, with 7 bases fitting TRBD1. Trimming removed 4 bases from V and 6 bases from J; junction bases left unmatched: 9. Germline-derived CDR1 and CDR2 are SGHTS and YDEGEE. The CDR3 runs to 14 residues. CDR3 coding DNA: TGTGCCAGCAGCCGAAGGACAGGCGTTCATGGCTACACCTTC. It yields the protein CASSRRTGVHGYTF.

The chain links TRBV20-1 to TRBJ2-7, with TRBD1 matching 7 bases. The germline V gene has CDR1 DFQATT and CDR2 SNEGSKA (reference sequence). The V segment lost 5 bases and the J segment 6 bases; nucleotides outside the gene matches: 4. CDR3 size: 11 residues. The DNA of the CDR3 is TGCAGTGCTCACAGGGGTGGCGAGCAGTACTTC. This translates into CSAHRGGEQYF.

This clonotype was counted many times. The rearrangement links TRBV11-1 to TRBJ2-1; 7 bases fit TRBD1. V shed 5 bases, J shed 8 bases, and the junction held 9 bases outside the gene matches. Germline V gene lookup returns CDR1 SGHAT and CDR2 FQDESV (reference sequence). CDR3 size: 14 residues. The CDR3 region has the DNA TGTGCCAGCAGCCGAGACAGGGTCGGGGATGAGCAGTTCTTC. This gives the protein CASSRDRVGDEQFF.